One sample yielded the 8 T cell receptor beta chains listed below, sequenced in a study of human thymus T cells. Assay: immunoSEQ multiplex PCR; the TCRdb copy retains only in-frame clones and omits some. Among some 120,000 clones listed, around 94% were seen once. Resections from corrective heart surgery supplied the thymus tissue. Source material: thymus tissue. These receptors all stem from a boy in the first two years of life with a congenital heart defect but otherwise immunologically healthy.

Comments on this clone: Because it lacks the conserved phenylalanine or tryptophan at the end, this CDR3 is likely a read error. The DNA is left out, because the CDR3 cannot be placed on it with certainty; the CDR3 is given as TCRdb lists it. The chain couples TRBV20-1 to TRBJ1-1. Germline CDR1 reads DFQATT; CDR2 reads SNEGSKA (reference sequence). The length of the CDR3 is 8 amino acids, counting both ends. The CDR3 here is CSASPLST.

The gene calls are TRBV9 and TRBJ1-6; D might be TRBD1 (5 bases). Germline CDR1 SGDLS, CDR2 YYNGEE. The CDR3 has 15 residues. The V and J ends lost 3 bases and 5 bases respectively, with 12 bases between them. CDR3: CASSGPGGDNSPLHF. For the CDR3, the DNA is TGTGCCAGCAGCGGACCCGGGGGAGATAATTCACCCCTCCACTTT.

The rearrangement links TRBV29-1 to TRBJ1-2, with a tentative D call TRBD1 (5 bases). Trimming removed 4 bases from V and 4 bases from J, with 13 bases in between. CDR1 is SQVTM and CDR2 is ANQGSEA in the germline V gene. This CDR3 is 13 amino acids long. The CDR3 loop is CSVVRQSPYGYTF. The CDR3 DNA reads TGCAGCGTTGTAAGACAGTCTCCCTATGGCTACACCTTC. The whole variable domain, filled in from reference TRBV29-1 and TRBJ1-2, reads SAVISQKPSRDICQRGTSLTIQCQVDSQVTMMFWYRQQPGQSLTLIATANQGSEATYESGFVIDKFPISRPNLTFSTLTVSNMSPEDSSIYLCSVVRQSPYGYTFGSGTRLTVV.

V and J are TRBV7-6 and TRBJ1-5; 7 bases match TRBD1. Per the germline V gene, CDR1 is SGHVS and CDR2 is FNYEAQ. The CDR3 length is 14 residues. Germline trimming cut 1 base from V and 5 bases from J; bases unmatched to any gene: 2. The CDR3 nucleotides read TGTGCCAGCAGCTTAGACAGGGGCTATCAGCCCCAGCATTTT. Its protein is CASSLDRGYQPQHF.

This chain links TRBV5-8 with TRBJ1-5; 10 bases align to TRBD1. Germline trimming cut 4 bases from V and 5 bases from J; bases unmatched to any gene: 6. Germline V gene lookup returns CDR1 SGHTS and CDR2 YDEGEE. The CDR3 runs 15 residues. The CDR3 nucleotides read TGTGCCAGCAGCGACGACAGGGGGCTTGATCAGCCCCAGCATTTT. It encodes CASSDDRGLDQPQHF.

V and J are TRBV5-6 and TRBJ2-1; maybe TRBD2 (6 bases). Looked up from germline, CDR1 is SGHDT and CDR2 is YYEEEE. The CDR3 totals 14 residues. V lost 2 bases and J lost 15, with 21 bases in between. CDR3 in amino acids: CASSFIRPRGGRFF. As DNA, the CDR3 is TGTGCCAGCAGCTTCATACGTCCTAGGGGAGGAAGGTTCTTC.

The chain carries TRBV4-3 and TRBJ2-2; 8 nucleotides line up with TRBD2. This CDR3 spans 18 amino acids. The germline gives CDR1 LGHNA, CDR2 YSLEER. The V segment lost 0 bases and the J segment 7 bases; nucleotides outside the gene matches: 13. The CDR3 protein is CASSQDRTSHGRGGELFF. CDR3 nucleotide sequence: TGCGCCAGCAGCCAAGATCGTACCAGCCACGGGAGGGGCGGGGAGCTGTTTTTT.

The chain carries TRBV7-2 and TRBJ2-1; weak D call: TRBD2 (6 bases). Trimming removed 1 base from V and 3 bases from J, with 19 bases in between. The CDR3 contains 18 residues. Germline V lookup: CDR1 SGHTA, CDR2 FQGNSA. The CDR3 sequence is CASSLVVSGEPIYNEQFF. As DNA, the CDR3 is TGTGCCAGCAGCTTAGTTGTTTCGGGGGAGCCCATCTACAATGAGCAGTTCTTC.